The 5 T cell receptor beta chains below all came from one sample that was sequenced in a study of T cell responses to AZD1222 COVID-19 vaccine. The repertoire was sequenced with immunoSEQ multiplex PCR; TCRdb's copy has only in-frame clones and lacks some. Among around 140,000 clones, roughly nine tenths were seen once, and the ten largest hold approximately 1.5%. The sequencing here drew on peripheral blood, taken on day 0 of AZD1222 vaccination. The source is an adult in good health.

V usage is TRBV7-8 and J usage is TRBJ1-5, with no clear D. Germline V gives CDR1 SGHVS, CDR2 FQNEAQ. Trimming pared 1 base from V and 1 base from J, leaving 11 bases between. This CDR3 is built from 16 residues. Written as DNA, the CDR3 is TGTGCCAGCAGCTTAGATGCGGGGAGCAGCAATCAGCCCCAGCATTTT. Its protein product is CASSLDAGSSNQPQHF.

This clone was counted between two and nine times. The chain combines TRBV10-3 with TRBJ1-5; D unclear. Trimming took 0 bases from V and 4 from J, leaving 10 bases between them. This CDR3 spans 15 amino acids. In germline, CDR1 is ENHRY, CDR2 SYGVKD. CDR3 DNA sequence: TGTGCCATCAGTGAGTCGGTACAGACGAATCAGCCCCAGCATTTT. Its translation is CAISESVQTNQPQHF.

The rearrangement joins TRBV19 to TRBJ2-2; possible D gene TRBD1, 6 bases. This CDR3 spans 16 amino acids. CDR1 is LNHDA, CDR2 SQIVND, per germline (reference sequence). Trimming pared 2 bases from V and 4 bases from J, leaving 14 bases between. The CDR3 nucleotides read TGTGCCAGTAGTATACATAGGACAGTTCTCACCGGGGAGCTGTTTTTT. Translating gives CASSIHRTVLTGELFF.

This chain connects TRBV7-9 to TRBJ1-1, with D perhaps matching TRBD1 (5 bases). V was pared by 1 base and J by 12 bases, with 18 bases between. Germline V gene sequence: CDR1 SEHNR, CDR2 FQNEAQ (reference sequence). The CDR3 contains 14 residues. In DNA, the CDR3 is TGTGCCAGCAGCTTAGGGCTTCAGGGATGGACGTCTTTCTTT. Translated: CASSLGLQGWTSFF.

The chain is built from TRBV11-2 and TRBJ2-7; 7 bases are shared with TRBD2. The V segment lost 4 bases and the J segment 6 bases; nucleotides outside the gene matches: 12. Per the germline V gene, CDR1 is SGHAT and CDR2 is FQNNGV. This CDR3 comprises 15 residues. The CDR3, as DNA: TGTGCCAGCAGCTCGCGGGGAGGGTCTTTTGGCGAGCAGTACTTC. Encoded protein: CASSSRGGSFGEQYF.